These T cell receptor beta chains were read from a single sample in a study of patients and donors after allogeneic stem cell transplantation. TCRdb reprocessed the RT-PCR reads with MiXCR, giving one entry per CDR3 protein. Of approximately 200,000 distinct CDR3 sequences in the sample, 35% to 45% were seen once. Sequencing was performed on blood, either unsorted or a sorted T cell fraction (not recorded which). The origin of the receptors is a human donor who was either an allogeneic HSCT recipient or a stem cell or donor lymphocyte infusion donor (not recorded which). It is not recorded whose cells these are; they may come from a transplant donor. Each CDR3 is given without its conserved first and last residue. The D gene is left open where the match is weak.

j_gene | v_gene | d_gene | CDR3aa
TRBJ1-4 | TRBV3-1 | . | ASSQDLGEKLF
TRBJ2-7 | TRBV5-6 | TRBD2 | ASSLPSGTYSYEQY
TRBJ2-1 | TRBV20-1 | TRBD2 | SARDGGTSGVHEQF
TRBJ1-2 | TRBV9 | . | ASSVETRYT
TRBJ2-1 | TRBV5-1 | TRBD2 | ASSPSGGSSNEQF
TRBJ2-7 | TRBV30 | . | AWTQGGAYEQY
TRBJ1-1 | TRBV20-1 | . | SRTRVNTEAF
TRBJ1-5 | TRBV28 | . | ASSPYRVPKRYSNQPQH
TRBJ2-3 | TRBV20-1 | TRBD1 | SAETGGTSADTQY
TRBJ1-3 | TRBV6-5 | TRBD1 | ASSRGQRGGNTIY
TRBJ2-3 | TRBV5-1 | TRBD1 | ASSTRTGRTSTDTQY
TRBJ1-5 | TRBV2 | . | ASSDSGPSNQPQH
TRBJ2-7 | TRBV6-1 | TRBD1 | ASSGTGYEQY
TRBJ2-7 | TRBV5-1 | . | ASSITQGYEQY
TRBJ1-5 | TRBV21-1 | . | ASLKGRINQPQH
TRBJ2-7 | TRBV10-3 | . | AIRGRESSYEQY
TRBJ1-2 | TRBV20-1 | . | SAPPTDLNYGYT
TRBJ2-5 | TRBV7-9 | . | ASSWGREQETQY
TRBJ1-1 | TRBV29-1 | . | SVEGPSREKTEAF
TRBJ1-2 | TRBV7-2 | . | ASSLTETGPYT
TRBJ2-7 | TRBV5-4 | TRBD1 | ASSLVRGTDIVYEQY
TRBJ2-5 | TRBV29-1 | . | SIPNGVRVETQY
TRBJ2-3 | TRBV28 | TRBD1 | ASSTGQGGDTQY
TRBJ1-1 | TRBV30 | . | AWSVIQLNTEAF
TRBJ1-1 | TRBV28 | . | ASFGREAF
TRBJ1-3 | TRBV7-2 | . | ASSQTLSSGNTIY
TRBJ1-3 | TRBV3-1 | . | ASSLRDTGNTIY
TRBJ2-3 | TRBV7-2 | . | ASSLSALQDTQY
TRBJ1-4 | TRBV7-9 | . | ASSPQGPSEKLF
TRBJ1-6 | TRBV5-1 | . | ASSLDSGGRANSPLH
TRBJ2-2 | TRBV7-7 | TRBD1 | ASRQDRSPGTGELF
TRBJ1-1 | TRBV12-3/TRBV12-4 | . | ASTLGLNTEAF
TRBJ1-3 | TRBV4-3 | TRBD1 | ASSQDGDRSSGNTIY
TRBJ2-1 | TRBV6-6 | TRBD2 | ASSPQGLAGFLNEQF
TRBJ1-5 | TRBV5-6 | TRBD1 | ASSRGQGINQPQH
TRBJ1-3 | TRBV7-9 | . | ASTHKVGSGNTIY
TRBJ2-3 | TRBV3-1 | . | ASSQEMHISTDTQY
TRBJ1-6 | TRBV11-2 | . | ASSPGRVSSPLH
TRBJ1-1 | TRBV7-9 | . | ASSWNQGEAF
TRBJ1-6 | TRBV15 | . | ATSARGRGNSPLH
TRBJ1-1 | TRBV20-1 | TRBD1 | SARVDRARAF
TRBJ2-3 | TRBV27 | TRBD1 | ASRRQGRDTQY
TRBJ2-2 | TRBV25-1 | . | ASSAVIPGELF
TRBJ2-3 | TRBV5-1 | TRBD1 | ASSLRQGTQY
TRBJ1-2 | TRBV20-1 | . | SARDILGPYYGYT
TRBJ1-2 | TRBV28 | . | ASSFVIGGYGYT
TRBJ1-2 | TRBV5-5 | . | ASSLGSPETYGYT
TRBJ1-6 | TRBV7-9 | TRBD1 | ASRTPGQGNSPLH
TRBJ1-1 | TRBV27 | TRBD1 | ASSLGDSQGWTEAF
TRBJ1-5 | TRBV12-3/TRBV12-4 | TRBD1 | ASSLGQAEQPQH